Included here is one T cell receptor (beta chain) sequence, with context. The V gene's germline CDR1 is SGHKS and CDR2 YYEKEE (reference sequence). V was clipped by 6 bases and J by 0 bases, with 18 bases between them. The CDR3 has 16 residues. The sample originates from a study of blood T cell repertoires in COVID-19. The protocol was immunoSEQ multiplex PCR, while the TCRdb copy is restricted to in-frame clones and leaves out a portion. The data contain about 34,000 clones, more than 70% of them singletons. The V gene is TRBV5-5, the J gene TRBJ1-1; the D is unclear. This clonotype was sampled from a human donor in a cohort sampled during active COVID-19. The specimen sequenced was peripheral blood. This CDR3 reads CASNNGPTGMNTEAFF. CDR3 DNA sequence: TGTGCCAGCAACAACGGTCCCACGGGAATGAACACTGAAGCTTTCTTT.